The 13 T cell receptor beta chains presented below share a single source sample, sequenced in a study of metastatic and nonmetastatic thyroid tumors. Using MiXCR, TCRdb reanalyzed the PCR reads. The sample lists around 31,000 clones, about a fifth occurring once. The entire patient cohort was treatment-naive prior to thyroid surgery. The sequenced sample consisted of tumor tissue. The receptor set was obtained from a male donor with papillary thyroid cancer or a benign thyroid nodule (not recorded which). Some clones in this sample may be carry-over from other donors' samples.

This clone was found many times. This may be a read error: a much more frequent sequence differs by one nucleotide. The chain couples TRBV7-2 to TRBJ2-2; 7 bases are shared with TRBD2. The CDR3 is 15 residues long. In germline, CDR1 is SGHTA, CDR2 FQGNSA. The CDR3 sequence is CASSSRTRYTGEPFF. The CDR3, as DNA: TGTGCCAGCAGCTCTAGGACTAGATACACCGGGGAGCCGTTTTTT.

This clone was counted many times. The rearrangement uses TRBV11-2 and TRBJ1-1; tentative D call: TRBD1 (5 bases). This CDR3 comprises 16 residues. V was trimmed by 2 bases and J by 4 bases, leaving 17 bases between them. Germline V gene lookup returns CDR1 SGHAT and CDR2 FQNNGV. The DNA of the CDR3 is TGTGCCAGCAGCTTAAGAGGGGCCAGGGTTCGCACTGAAGCTTTCTTT. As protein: CASSLRGARVRTEAFF. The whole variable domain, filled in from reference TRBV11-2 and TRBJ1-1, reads EAGVAQSPRYKIIEKRQSVAFWCNPISGHATLYWYQQILGQGPKLLIQFQNNGVVDDSQLPKDRFSAERLKGVDSTLKIQPAKLEDSAVYLCASSLRGARVRTEAFFGQGTRLTVV.

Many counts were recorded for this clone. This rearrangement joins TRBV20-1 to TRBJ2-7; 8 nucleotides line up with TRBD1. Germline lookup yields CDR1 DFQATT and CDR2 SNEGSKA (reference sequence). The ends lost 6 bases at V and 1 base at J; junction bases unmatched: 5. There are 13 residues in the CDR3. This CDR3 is CSATGQGSYEQYF. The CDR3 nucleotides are TGCAGTGCCACCGGACAGGGTTCCTACGAGCAGTACTTC.

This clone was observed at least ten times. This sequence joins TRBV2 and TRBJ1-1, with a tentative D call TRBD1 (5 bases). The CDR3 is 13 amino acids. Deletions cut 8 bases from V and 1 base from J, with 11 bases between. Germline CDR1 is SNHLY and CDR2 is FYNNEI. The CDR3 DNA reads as TGTGCCAGCCAAGGGGACGGGAACACTGAAGCTTTCTTT. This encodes CASQGDGNTEAFF.

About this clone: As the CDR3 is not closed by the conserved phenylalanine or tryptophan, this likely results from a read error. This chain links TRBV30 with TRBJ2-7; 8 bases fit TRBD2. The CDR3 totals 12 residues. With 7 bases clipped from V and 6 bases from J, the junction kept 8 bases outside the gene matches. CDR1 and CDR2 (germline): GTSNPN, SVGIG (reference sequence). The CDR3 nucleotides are TGTGCCTCTAGCGGGTACTCTTTCGAGCAGTACCTC. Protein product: CASSGYSFEQYL.

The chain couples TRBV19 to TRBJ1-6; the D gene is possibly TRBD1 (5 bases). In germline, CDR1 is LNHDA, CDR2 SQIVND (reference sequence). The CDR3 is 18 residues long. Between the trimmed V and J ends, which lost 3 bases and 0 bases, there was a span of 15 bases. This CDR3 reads CASSIGTDKSSYNSPLHF. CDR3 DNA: TGTGCCAGTAGTATCGGGACGGACAAAAGCTCCTATAATTCACCCCTCCACTTT.

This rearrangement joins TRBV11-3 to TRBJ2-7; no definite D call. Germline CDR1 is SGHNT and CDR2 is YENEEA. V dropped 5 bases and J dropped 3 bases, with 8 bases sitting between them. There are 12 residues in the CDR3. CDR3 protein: CASSNLDYEQYF. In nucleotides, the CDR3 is TGTGCCAGCAGCAACCTGGACTACGAGCAGTACTTC.

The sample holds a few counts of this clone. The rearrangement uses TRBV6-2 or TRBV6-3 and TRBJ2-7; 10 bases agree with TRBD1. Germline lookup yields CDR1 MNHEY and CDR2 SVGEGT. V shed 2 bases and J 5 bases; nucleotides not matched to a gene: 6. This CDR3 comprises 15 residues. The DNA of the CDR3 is TGTGCCAGCAGTTACCAGGACAGGGGGGGTGACGAGCAGTACTTC. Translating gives CASSYQDRGGDEQYF.

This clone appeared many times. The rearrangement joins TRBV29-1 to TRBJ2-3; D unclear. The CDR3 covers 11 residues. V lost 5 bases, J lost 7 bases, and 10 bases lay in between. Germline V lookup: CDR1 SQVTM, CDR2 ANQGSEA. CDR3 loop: CSVFVGNTQYF. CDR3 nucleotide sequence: TGCAGCGTTTTCGTGGGAAATACGCAGTATTTT.

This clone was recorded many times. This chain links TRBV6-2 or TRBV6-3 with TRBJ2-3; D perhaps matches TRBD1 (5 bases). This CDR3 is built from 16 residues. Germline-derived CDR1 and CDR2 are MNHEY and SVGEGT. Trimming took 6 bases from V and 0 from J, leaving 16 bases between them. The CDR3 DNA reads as TGTGCCAGCAGGGTTAGTGGACATAGGAGCACAGATACGCAGTATTTT. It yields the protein CASRVSGHRSTDTQYF.

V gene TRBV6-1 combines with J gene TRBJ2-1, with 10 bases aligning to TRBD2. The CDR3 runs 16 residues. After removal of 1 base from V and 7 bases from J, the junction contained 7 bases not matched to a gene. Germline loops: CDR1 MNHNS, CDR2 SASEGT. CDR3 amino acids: CASSEGPGLAWNEQFF. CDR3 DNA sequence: TGTGCCAGCAGTGAAGGTCCGGGACTAGCGTGGAATGAGCAGTTCTTC.

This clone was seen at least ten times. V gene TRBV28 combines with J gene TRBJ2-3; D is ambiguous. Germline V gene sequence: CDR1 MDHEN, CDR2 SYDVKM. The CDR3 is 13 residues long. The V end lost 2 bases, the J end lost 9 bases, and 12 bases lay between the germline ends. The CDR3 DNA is TGTGCCAGCAGTTTAACTTTAGTAAGGACGCAGTATTTT. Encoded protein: CASSLTLVRTQYF.

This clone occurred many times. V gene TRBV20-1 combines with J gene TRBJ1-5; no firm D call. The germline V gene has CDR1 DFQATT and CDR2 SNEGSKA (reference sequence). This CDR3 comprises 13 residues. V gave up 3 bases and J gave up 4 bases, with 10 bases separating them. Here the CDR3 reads CSASWGINQPQHF. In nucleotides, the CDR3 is TGCAGTGCTAGTTGGGGTATAAATCAGCCCCAGCATTTT.